The source of this TCR beta chain is a study of T cell responses to AZD1222 COVID-19 vaccine. TCRdb's table, derived via immunoSEQ multiplex PCR, lists solely in-frame clones and lacks some. The sample lists about 140,000 clones, under 95% occurring once. The sequencing here drew on peripheral blood, taken on day 0 of AZD1222 vaccination. The TCR comes from an adult in good health.

DNA of the CDR3: TGTGCCAGCAGCTTAGTCGGGAAAGATACCTACGAGCAGTACTTC. Translation gives CASSLVGKDTYEQYF. V gene TRBV7-9 combines with J gene TRBJ2-7, with D tentatively TRBD2 (5 bases). V was cut by 1 base and J by 2 bases, with 12 bases left in between. Germline CDR1 and CDR2: SEHNR and FQNEAQ (reference sequence). This CDR3 has 15 amino acids.